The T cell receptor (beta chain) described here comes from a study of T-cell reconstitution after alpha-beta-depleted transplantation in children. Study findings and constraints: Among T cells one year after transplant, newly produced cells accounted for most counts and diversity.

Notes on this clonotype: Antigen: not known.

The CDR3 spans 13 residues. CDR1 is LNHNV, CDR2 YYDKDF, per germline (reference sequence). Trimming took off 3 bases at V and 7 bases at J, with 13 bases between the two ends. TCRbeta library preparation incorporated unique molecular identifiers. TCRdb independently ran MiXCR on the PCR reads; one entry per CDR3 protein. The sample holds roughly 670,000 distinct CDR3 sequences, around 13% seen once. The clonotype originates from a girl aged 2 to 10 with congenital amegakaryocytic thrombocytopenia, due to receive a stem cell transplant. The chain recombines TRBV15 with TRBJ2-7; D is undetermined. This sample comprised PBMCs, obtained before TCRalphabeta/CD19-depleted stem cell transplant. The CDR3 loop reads CATSSRTVGEQYF. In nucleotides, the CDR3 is TGTGCCACCAGCAGTCGAACGGTGGGAGAGCAGTACTTC.